A single T cell receptor (beta chain) is shown here with its context. What it recognizes is unknown. The entirety of the isolated RNA underwent reverse transcription, so expressed TCRB transcripts were sequenced. Assay: immunoSEQ multiplex PCR; the TCRdb copy retains only in-frame clones and omits some. Of under 300,000 clones detected, just over 20% appear once; the ten largest clones hold 0.028%. Sort purity for all populations was recorded as exceeding 98%. Germline-derived CDR1 and CDR2 are SGHTA and FQGNSA. J was trimmed by 3 bases and V by 5 bases; bases with no gene match: 4. The CDR3 is 14 amino acids. The source of the sample is a study of beta chain features in type 1 diabetes. The overall study: The patient and healthy donor groups were comparable for age, gender and cell yields.

Notes on the study in general: Type 1 diabetes patients had moderately but significantly shorter TCRB CDR3s in all four CD4+ subsets. VDJ junctions sequenced from type 1 diabetes patients showed fewer insertions and more deletions.

The J gene is TRBJ1-1, the V gene TRBV7-2; 9 bases fit TRBD1. This sequence was found in a woman in her 40s with type 1 diabetes. The sequenced sample was naive CD4+ T cells from blood. CDR3 residues: CASSQDRGDTEAFF. In DNA form, the CDR3 reads TGTGCCAGCAGCCAGGACAGGGGAGACACTGAAGCTTTCTTT. The full variable domain, in which reference TRBV7-2 and TRBJ1-1 provide the parts outside the CDR3, is GAGVSQSPSNKVTEKGKDVELRCDPISGHTALYWYRQSLGQGLEFLIYFQGNSAPDKSGLPSDRFSAERTGGSVSTLTIQRTQQEDSAVYLCASSQDRGDTEAFFGQGTRLTVV.